The 5 T cell receptor beta chains reported below all come from one sample, sequenced in a study of breast tumors, draining lymph nodes, adjacent tissues. Samples came from axillary lymph nodes draining the breast cancer. Via MiXCR, TCRdb re-called the multiplex PCR reads, giving one row per CDR3 protein. The sample has 270,000 or so distinct CDR3 sequences, over 30% seen once. The source material was axillary lymph node tissue. The receptors shown here come from a female donor with breast cancer. Some clones in this sample may be carry-over from other donors' samples.

For this clonotype: A much bigger clone sits one base away, suggesting this may be a read error. CDR3 amino acids: CASSLKFGMQYF. In DNA form, the CDR3 reads TGTGCCAGCAGTTTGAAGTTCGGTATGCAGTATTTT. V gene TRBV12-3 or TRBV12-4 combines with J gene TRBJ2-3; D unresolved. V was pared by 3 bases and J by 11 bases, with 12 bases between. This CDR3 region has 12 residues.

This clonotype appeared many times. J is TRBJ1-2 and V is TRBV2; TRBD1 might be the D (5 bases). The V end was cut by 3 bases, the J end by 7 bases, with 15 bases between. Germline CDR1 reads SNHLY; CDR2 reads FYNNEI. The CDR3 is made up of 14 amino acids. The CDR3, as DNA: TGTGCCAGCAGTGATAGGACAACGTCTCGTGGCTACACCTTC. This translates into CASSDRTTSRGYTF.

This clonotype was seen many times. This chain links TRBV12-3 or TRBV12-4 with TRBJ2-3, with D possibly matching TRBD2 (6 bases). The ends were cut back, 7 bases at V and 8 bases at J, with 19 bases in the middle. The CDR3 is 14 amino acids. CDR3 nucleotide sequence: TGTGCCAGCAAAATGGGAGGTGCGGGGAGTACGCAGTATTTT. Translated, it gives CASKMGGAGSTQYF.

Regarding this clonotype: A much more abundant neighbour one base away suggests this may be a read error. This chain links TRBV7-2 with TRBJ2-2; 8 bases are shared with TRBD2. The CDR3 consists of 15 residues. Germline V gene data show CDR1 as SGHTA and CDR2 as FQGNSA. The CDR3 sequence is CASSFGTGGPGELLF. CDR3 DNA: TGTGCCAGCAGCTTCGGGACGGGAGGGCCCGGGGAGCTGCTTTTT. Complete variable domain (other parts from reference TRBV7-2 and TRBJ2-2): GAGVSQSPSNKVTEKGKDVELRCDPISGHTALYWYRQSLGQGLEFLIYFQGNSAPDKSGLPSDRFSAERTGGSVSTLTIQRTQQEDSAVYLCASSFGTGGPGELLFGEGSRLTVL.

This clonotype was counted at least ten times. The rearrangement links TRBV29-1 to TRBJ1-5; D might be TRBD1 (5 bases). The CDR3 is made up of 14 amino acids. V was clipped by 7 bases and J by 0 bases, with 13 bases between them. In germline, CDR1 is SQVTM, CDR2 ANQGSEA. The CDR3 sequence: CSAGGGDSNQPQHF. CDR3 coding DNA: TGCAGCGCCGGGGGGGGGGATAGCAATCAGCCCCAGCATTTT.